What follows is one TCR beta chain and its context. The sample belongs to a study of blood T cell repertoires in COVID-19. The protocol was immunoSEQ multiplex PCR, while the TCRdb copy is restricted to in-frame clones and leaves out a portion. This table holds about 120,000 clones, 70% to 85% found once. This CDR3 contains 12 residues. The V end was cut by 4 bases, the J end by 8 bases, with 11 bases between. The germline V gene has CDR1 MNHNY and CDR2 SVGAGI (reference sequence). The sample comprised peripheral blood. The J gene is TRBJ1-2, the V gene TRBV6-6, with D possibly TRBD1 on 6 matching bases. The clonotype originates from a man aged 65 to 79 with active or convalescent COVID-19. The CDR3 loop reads CASSFRGSGYTF. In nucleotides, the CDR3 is TGTGCCAGCAGTTTCAGGGGTAGCGGCTACACCTTC.